One sample yielded the 9 T cell receptor beta chains listed below, sequenced in a study of blood T cell repertoires in COVID-19. Assay used: immunoSEQ multiplex PCR; TCRdb lists only in-frame clones, some missing. The table lists around 130,000 clones, about 82% of them singletons. Material: peripheral blood. The receptors originated from a man between 45 and 60 years old with acute or convalescent COVID-19.

This chain connects TRBV7-9 to TRBJ1-1, with D possibly being TRBD1 (6 bases). This CDR3 is 13 amino acids long. Germline V CDR1 and CDR2: SEHNR, FQNEAQ (reference sequence). V dropped 1 base and J dropped 4 bases, with 7 bases sitting between them. The CDR3 nucleotides read TGTGCCAGCAGCTTAGACAGGGCCACTGAAGCTTTCTTT. Translation: CASSLDRATEAFF.

CDR3: CASSVGQLNTEAFF. The CDR3 nucleotides are TGTGCCAGCAGCGTAGGACAGCTGAACACTGAAGCTTTCTTT. This chain joins TRBV9 and TRBJ1-1, with D possibly being TRBD1 (5 bases). V was pared by 0 bases and J by 0 bases, with 6 bases between. Germline-derived CDR1 and CDR2 are SGDLS and YYNGEE. CDR3 length equals 14 residues.

The chain has TRBV21-1 and TRBJ1-3; TRBD1 is taken as the D call from the table, unchecked against the DNA. TRBV21-1 is marked as a pseudogene. CDR3 length: 15 amino acids. CDR3 in DNA: TGTGCCAGCAGCCCCCAGGGGTACTCTGGAAACACCATATATTTT. It encodes CASSPQGYSGNTIYF.

The chain couples TRBV11-3 to TRBJ1-1; D remains ambiguous. This CDR3 is 15 amino acids long. V lost 0 bases, J lost 1 base, and 9 bases lay in between. The germline CDR1 and CDR2 sequences are SGHNT and YENEEA. The CDR3 sequence is CASSLDHTGNTEAFF. Written as DNA, the CDR3 is TGTGCCAGCAGCTTAGATCATACGGGGAACACTGAAGCTTTCTTT.

This clone was counted only a few times. The rearrangement uses TRBV11-3 and TRBJ2-7; weak D call: TRBD1 (6 bases). The CDR3 contains 15 residues. V shed 1 base and J shed 2 bases, with 12 bases lying between them. Germline CDR1 reads SGHNT; CDR2 reads YENEEA. CDR3 coding DNA: TGTGCCAGCAGCTTAGCTCCGGGACACCCCTACGAGCAGTACTTC. Translating gives CASSLAPGHPYEQYF.

The genes are TRBV15 and TRBJ2-7; D may be TRBD1 (7 bases). Germline V gene sequence: CDR1 LNHNV, CDR2 YYDKDF (reference sequence). Between the trimmed V and J ends, which lost 1 base and 2 bases, there was a span of 9 bases. The CDR3 length is 14 residues. CDR3 amino acids: CATSRGGTAYEQYF. As DNA, the CDR3 is TGTGCCACCAGCAGAGGCGGGACAGCCTACGAGCAGTACTTC.

The genes are TRBV28 and TRBJ1-2, with 9 bases matching TRBD1. This CDR3 spans 14 amino acids. CDR1 MDHEN and CDR2 SYDVKM come from the germline V gene. Losses at the gene ends were 3 bases for V and 6 bases for J; bases not matched to a gene: 5. The CDR3 DNA sequence: TGTGCCAGCAGTTTGGGGGACAGGGCCCATGGCTACACCTTC. Translation gives CASSLGDRAHGYTF.

The CDR3 loop is CASSETGTSGPDQETQYF. CDR3 coding DNA: TGTGCCAGCAGCGAAACCGGGACTAGCGGACCAGACCAAGAGACCCAGTACTTC. The rearrangement joins TRBV3-1 (or the pseudogene TRBV3-2) to TRBJ2-5, with 11 bases lining up with TRBD2. Trimming cost V 5 bases and J 0 bases; bases outside gene matches: 11. CDR1 and CDR2 (germline): LGHDT, YNNKEL (reference sequence). CDR3 size: 18 residues.

This chain connects TRBV10-1 to TRBJ1-1; TRBD1 is a possible D gene (5 bases). The CDR3 consists of 14 residues. V was cut by 0 bases and J by 2 bases, with 7 bases left in between. Germline loops: CDR1 WNHNN, CDR2 SYGVQD (reference sequence). CDR3 in amino acids: CASSESGRNTEAFF. The CDR3 region has the DNA TGCGCCAGCAGTGAGTCGGGGCGAAACACTGAAGCTTTCTTT.